This TCR beta chain was identified in a study of T cell responses to AZD1222 COVID-19 vaccine. Libraries were prepared by immunoSEQ multiplex PCR; TCRdb keeps only in-frame clonotypes and omits some of them. The sample consists of around 180,000 clones, approximately 86% of them appearing once. CDR3 length: 16 residues. Trimming took off 0 bases at V and 3 bases at J, with 12 bases between the two ends. Germline lookup yields CDR1 SNHLY and CDR2 FYNNEI. Worth noting for this clone: Its target is not known.

Broader study findings: Reports indicate that nearly half of spike-specific TCRs are directed at unmutated variant regions.

This TCR was recovered from an adult in good health. This chain links TRBV2 with TRBJ2-1, with D unclear. Source: peripheral blood, taken on day 0 of AZD1222 vaccination. The CDR3 loop is CASSEARDPVYNEQFF. The CDR3 DNA is TGTGCCAGCAGTGAAGCCCGAGACCCGGTCTACAATGAGCAGTTCTTC.